The rows below give T cell receptor beta chains drawn from one sample of a study of shared clonotypes between healthy human individuals. Using immunoSEQ multiplex PCR, the repertoire was profiled, and TCRdb retains in-frame clones only, with some absent. The profile shows some 1.5 million clones, around 97% of them singletons. Sequences were obtained from naive CD4+ T cells sorted from blood. These receptors all stem from a man aged 25-45 years in good health. The CDR3 runs from the conserved cysteine through the conserved F or W. The D gene is left open where the match is weak. Clone size, where shown, is once, few, many, or a class for clones that have expanded.

V gene: TRBV6-6
D gene: TRBD2
J gene: TRBJ2-5
clone size: -
CDR3 protein: CASSQLARRETQYF
CDR3 DNA: TGTGCCAGCTCTCAACTAGCGAGGAGGGAGACCCAGTACTTC

V gene: TRBV27
D gene: TRBD1
J gene: TRBJ2-7
clone size: -
CDR3 protein: CASSYRGIEGRLPYEQYF
CDR3 DNA: TGTGCCAGCAGTTACAGGGGGATAGAGGGAAGGTTACCCTACGAGCAGTACTTC

V gene: TRBV18
D gene: TRBD1
J gene: TRBJ1-1
clone size: -
CDR3 protein: CASSPTTGGGNTEAFF
CDR3 DNA: TGTGCCAGCTCACCGACGACAGGGGGCGGGAACACTGAAGCTTTCTTT

V gene: TRBV6-1
D gene: -
J gene: TRBJ2-7
clone size: -
CDR3 protein: CASRYRDEQYF
CDR3 DNA: TGTGCCAGCAGATACCGCGACGAGCAGTACTTC

V gene: TRBV28
D gene: TRBD1
J gene: TRBJ2-7
clone size: -
CDR3 protein: CASNPFLDRGTYEQYF
CDR3 DNA: TGTGCCAGCAACCCGTTCTTGGACAGGGGAACCTACGAGCAGTACTTC

V gene: TRBV21-1
D gene: -
J gene: TRBJ2-7
clone size: -
CDR3 protein: CASSKALERISSYEQYF
CDR3 DNA: TGTGCCAGCAGCAAAGCGCTAGAGCGAATAAGCTCCTACGAGCAGTACTTC

V gene: TRBV7-6
D gene: -
J gene: TRBJ2-5
clone size: once
CDR3 protein: CASSHRRAFERTYQETQYF
CDR3 DNA: TGTGCCAGCAGTCACAGGCGGGCGTTCGAGCGGACATACCAAGAGACCCAGTACTTC

V gene: TRBV5-5
D gene: -
J gene: TRBJ1-5
clone size: few
CDR3 protein: CASSFSGEQPQHF
CDR3 DNA: TGTGCCAGCAGCTTCAGTGGGGAGCAGCCCCAGCATTTT

V gene: TRBV5-5
D gene: -
J gene: TRBJ2-3
clone size: -
CDR3 protein: CASSPASTDTQYF
CDR3 DNA: TGTGCCAGCAGCCCAGCTAGCACAGATACGCAGTATTTT

V gene: TRBV5-1
D gene: -
J gene: TRBJ2-7
clone size: few
CDR3 protein: CASSGMDYRISFYEQYF
CDR3 DNA: TGCGCCAGCAGCGGCATGGATTACAGAATATCATTTTACGAGCAGTACTTC

V gene: TRBV11-2
D gene: TRBD2
J gene: TRBJ2-7
clone size: -
CDR3 protein: CASRPGLAETYEQYF
CDR3 DNA: TGTGCCAGCAGGCCGGGACTAGCGGAAACCTACGAGCAGTACTTC

V gene: TRBV29-1
D gene: TRBD1
J gene: TRBJ1-2
clone size: -
CDR3 protein: CSVEIRDRGAHYGYTF
CDR3 DNA: TGCAGCGTTGAAATCCGGGACAGGGGTGCTCACTATGGCTACACCTTC

V gene: TRBV11-2
D gene: -
J gene: TRBJ2-4
clone size: once
CDR3 protein: CASSQFPGSWAKNIQYF
CDR3 DNA: TGTGCCAGCAGTCAATTTCCGGGCAGTTGGGCCAAAAACATTCAGTACTTC

V gene: TRBV12-2
D gene: -
J gene: TRBJ2-2
clone size: -
CDR3 protein: CASRFRDSSGVHGELFF
CDR3 DNA: TGTGCAAGTCGCTTCCGGGATTCTAGCGGAGTTCACGGGGAGCTGTTTTTT

V gene: TRBV18
D gene: -
J gene: TRBJ2-3
clone size: once
CDR3 protein: CASSPLADTQYF
CDR3 DNA: TGTGCCAGCTCACCACTAGCAGATACGCAGTATTTT

V gene: TRBV7-9
D gene: TRBD1
J gene: TRBJ2-1
clone size: once
CDR3 protein: CASSLVAGQGYNEQFF
CDR3 DNA: TGTGCCAGCAGCTTAGTGGCGGGACAGGGATACAATGAGCAGTTCTTC